This TCR beta chain was documented in a study of STAT5B mutations in CD4+ large granular lymphocyte leukemia. Sequencing was at survey level. Clones were sequenced by immunoSEQ multiplex PCR, and TCRdb holds only the in-frame ones, with some missing. The sample holds just over 25,000 clones, about four fifths seen once. As concerns this clone: Antigen: not known.

Notes on the study in general: Patient CD4-sorted repertoires stayed more clonal than healthy ones after leukemic-clone removal. Main leukemic clonotypes were patient-specific, but 20% to 25% appeared at low frequency elsewhere.

The source is a human donor in good health. The source material was CD4+ T cells from blood buffy coats.

The CDR3 protein is CAISESAGQGDYGYTF. In nucleotides, the CDR3 is TGTGCCATCAGTGAGTCGGCAGGGCAGGGAGACTATGGCTACACCTTC. The rearrangement links TRBV10-3 to TRBJ1-2, with a possible D match to TRBD1 (5 bases). Germline V gene sequence: CDR1 ENHRY, CDR2 SYGVKD. V was pared by 0 bases and J by 3 bases, with 14 bases between. This CDR3 is built from 16 residues.